The 14 T cell receptor beta chains presented below share a single source sample, sequenced in a study of T cells after posttransplantation cyclophosphamide. Measured with immunoSEQ multiplex PCR; TCRdb has only the in-frame clones, and not every one. The sample has about 28,000 clones; 86% are singletons. The sequenced sample consisted of PBMCs. The receptors originated from a man in his fifties or sixties.

The table lists this clone with a count of one. Here the CDR3 reads CASSRWTGNYEQYF. The CDR3 bases are TGCGCCAGCAGCCGATGGACAGGTAACTACGAGCAGTACTTC. The chain carries TRBV4-3 and TRBJ2-7; 7 nucleotides line up with TRBD1. V was pared by 4 bases and J by 3 bases, with 6 bases of the junction left unmatched. The CDR3 is 14 residues long. The V gene's germline CDR1 is LGHNA and CDR2 YSLEER.

The chain links TRBV7-9 to TRBJ2-5; the D gene is possibly TRBD1 (5 bases). V was shortened by 5 bases and J by 2 bases, with 12 bases between the two germline ends. The CDR3 runs to 14 residues. Germline loops: CDR1 SEHNR, CDR2 FQNEAQ (reference sequence). CDR3 sequence: CASSLGAGQETQYF. CDR3 bases: TGTGCCAGCAGCCTAGGGGCAGGGCAAGAGACCCAGTACTTC.

The chain combines TRBV29-1 with TRBJ2-6; D ambiguous. Trimming pared 5 bases from V and 2 bases from J, leaving 7 bases between. Germline values: CDR1 SQVTM, CDR2 ANQGSEA. CDR3 length equals 13 residues. CDR3 sequence (DNA): TGCAGCGTTAGACAAACTGGGGCCAACGTCCTGACTTTC. Its translation: CSVRQTGANVLTF.

This sequence joins TRBV7-9 and TRBJ2-2; D remains ambiguous. Trimming took 2 bases from V and 9 from J, leaving 7 bases between them. The CDR3 spans 12 residues. Per the germline V gene, CDR1 is SEHNR and CDR2 is FQNEAQ (reference sequence). The CDR3 DNA follows: TGTGCCAGCAGCTTAACCCTAAGGGAGCTGTTTTTT. Protein sequence: CASSLTLRELFF.

The rearrangement links TRBV30 to TRBJ1-1; no definite D call. CDR3 length: 13 amino acids. Germline CDR1 and CDR2: GTSNPN and SVGIG (reference sequence). V gave up 0 bases and J gave up 1 base, with 6 bases separating them. This CDR3 is CAWSVGRNTEAFF. Written as DNA, the CDR3 is TGTGCCTGGAGTGTTGGGAGGAACACTGAAGCTTTCTTT.

The chain uses TRBV18 and TRBJ1-4; 9 nucleotides agree with TRBD1. Germline CDR1 KGHSH, CDR2 LQKENI. The CDR3 is made up of 15 amino acids. J gave up 7 bases and V 5 bases, and 8 bases lay outside the gene matches. CDR3 in DNA: TGTGCCAGCTCAGGCTACAGGGGGCTGCGTGAAAAACTGTTTTTT. This gives the protein CASSGYRGLREKLFF.

The rearrangement links TRBV7-3 to TRBJ1-2; weak D call: TRBD1 (5 bases). The CDR3 extends over 15 amino acids. Germline CDR1 SGHTA, CDR2 FQGTGA. V lost 0 bases to trimming and J lost 8 bases, with 16 bases between them. CDR3: CASSLTPPGRNGYTF. Written as DNA, the CDR3 is TGTGCCAGCAGCTTAACCCCCCCAGGGAGGAACGGCTACACCTTC.

J is TRBJ2-7 and V is TRBV7-3, with a tentative D call TRBD2 (5 bases). Germline CDR1 reads SGHTA; CDR2 reads FQGTGA. This CDR3 contains 15 residues. Trimming pared 2 bases from V and 3 bases from J, leaving 14 bases between. CDR3 sequence reads: CASSLAPSEVYEQYF. CDR3 DNA: TGTGCCAGCAGCTTAGCCCCCTCGGAGGTCTACGAGCAGTACTTC.

The genes are TRBV7-2 and TRBJ1-1; 7 nucleotides line up with TRBD1. J lost 0 bases, V lost 0 bases, and 1 base had no gene match. This CDR3 has 15 residues. Germline lookup yields CDR1 SGHTA and CDR2 FQGNSA. CDR3 sequence reads: CASSLAGTVNTEAFF. The CDR3, as DNA: TGTGCCAGCAGCTTAGCCGGGACAGTGAACACTGAAGCTTTCTTT.

CDR3: CASSPRTGTEKLFF. In nucleotides, the CDR3 is TGTGCCAGCAGCCCTCGGACAGGGACTGAAAAACTGTTTTTT. V and J are TRBV4-2 and TRBJ1-4; 8 bases fit TRBD1. The germline CDR1 and CDR2 sequences are LGHNA and YNFKEQ. The CDR3 has 14 amino acids. J lost 7 bases, V lost 4 bases, and 5 bases had no gene match.

This clone has only one observation. The chain employs TRBV11-3 and TRBJ2-1; TRBD2 matches 8 bases. The CDR3 consists of 14 residues. V dropped 5 bases and J dropped 5; count of bases not matched to a gene: 5. Germline loops: CDR1 SGHNT, CDR2 YENEEA. CDR3 residues: CASSPGGSHNEQFF. CDR3 DNA sequence: TGTGCCAGCAGCCCGGGGGGGAGTCACAATGAGCAGTTCTTC. Combining the CDR3 with reference TRBV11-3 and TRBJ2-1 gives the whole variable domain EAGVVQSPRYKIIEKKQPVAFWCNPISGHNTLYWYLQNLGQGPELLIRYENEEAVDDSQLPKDRFSAERLKGVDSTLKIQPAELGDSAVYLCASSPGGSHNEQFFGPGTRLTVL.

CDR3 amino acids: CASSLGHLNEQFF. CDR3 sequence (DNA): TGCGCCAGCAGCTTGGGGCATCTCAATGAGCAGTTCTTC. The chain is built from TRBV5-1 and TRBJ2-1; D gene uncertain. Looked up from germline, CDR1 is SGHRS and CDR2 is YFSETQ. The CDR3 is 13 amino acids. V was clipped by 0 bases and J by 6 bases, with 7 bases between them.

This clone was observed once. The V gene is TRBV2, the J gene TRBJ1-1, with 10 bases that match TRBD1. Trimming removed 6 bases from V and 1 base from J; junction bases left unmatched: 11. Germline lookup yields CDR1 SNHLY and CDR2 FYNNEI. The CDR3 runs 17 residues. In DNA form, the CDR3 reads TGTGCCAGCAGCGAACCTTACGGGACAGGGGAGAACACTGAAGCTTTCTTT. Translation gives CASSEPYGTGENTEAFF.

J is TRBJ2-2 and V is TRBV5-6; D is possibly TRBD2 (6 bases). This CDR3 is built from 16 residues. The V end was cut by 0 bases, the J end by 4 bases, with 13 bases between. Germline assignment: CDR1 SGHDT and CDR2 YYEEEE. The CDR3 DNA sequence: TGTGCCAGCAGCTTGGAAGGGCTAGCGCGCACCGGGGAGCTGTTTTTT. Protein: CASSLEGLARTGELFF.